Listed here is a single T cell receptor (beta chain). Its antigen is not known. These data are taken from a study of T cell repertoires in cytomegalovirus infection. For the study at large: A matching HLA type, together with CMV infection, was signaled by public TCR beta signatures.

TCRdb re-analysed the reads in MiXCR, keeping a single row per CDR3 protein. The sample lists fewer than 850,000 distinct CDR3 sequences, about 28% occurring once. Study observations and caveats: CMV carriers having the relevant HLA were flagged by cumulative public TCR beta family frequency. The ex vivo response was dominated by HLA-C-restricted CMV-specific TCR beta clonotypes.

Germline V lookup: CDR1 LNHDA, CDR2 SQIVND (reference sequence). The CDR3 loop spans 15 amino acids. The V gene end was trimmed by 6 bases and the J gene end by 0 bases; junction bases not matched to a gene: 4. The source was cultured CD8+ T cells from PBMCs, collected from culture after CMV antigen stimulation. The clonotype comes from a human donor in good health (CMV status not recorded). Some clones in this sample may be carry-over from other donors' samples. This chain connects TRBV19 to TRBJ1-1; TRBD1 matches 10 bases. The CDR3 loop reads CASRPDRGLNTEAFF. CDR3 nucleotides: TGTGCCAGTAGACCAGACAGGGGGCTGAACACTGAAGCTTTCTTT.